This T cell receptor beta chain was found in a study of cytomegalovirus exposure and HLA in healthy donors. Study as a whole: Most genotyped donors, approximately 77% of roughly 400, had Caucasian-associated genetic ancestry. Study findings and constraints: The study labeled 170 or so TCR beta chains cytomegalovirus-associated. In a later analysis, compared with equally common non-associated chains, HLA-associated beta chains were more expanded. Earlier results showed most TCR beta V segments being productive about 87% or about 30% of the time.

The PCR was carried out with 60 Vbeta primers and 13 Jbeta primers. The method was immunoSEQ multiplex PCR; TCRdb's version includes in-frame clones alone and lacks a portion of them. The sample records 83,000 or so clones, about 80% being singletons. Germline V lookup: CDR1 SGHTA, CDR2 FQGTGA. The CDR3 runs 14 residues. After removal of 1 base from V and 6 bases from J, the junction contained 2 bases not matched to a gene. About this clone itself: Its specificity is not known.

The chain has TRBV7-3 and TRBJ2-1; 8 bases fit TRBD2. The origin of this receptor is a man younger than 40 in good health and CMV-seropositive. Sequencing was performed on PBMCs. The CDR3 region has the DNA TGTGCCAGCAGCTTAAGCGGGGGGATCAATGAGCAGTTCTTC. It translates to CASSLSGGINEQFF.